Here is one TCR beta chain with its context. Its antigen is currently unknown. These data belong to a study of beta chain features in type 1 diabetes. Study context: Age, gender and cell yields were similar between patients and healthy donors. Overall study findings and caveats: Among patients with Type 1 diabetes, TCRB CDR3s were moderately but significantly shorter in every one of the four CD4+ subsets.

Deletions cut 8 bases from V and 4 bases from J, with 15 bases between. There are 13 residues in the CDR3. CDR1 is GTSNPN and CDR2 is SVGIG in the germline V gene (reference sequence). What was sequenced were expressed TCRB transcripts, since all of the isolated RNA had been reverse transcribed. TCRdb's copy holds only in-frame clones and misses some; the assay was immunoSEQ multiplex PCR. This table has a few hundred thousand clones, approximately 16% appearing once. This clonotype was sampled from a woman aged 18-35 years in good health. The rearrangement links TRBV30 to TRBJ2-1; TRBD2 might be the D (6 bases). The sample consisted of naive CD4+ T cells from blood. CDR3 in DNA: TGTGCCCTCGAGGCTAGCGAGTACAATGAGCAGTTCTTC. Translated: CALEASEYNEQFF.